This T cell receptor (beta chain) was sequenced for a study of blood T cell repertoires in COVID-19. Turning to the study itself: The study drew acute and convalescent COVID-19 samples from the United States, Italy and Spain. T cells, B-cell-depleted T cells, or PBMCs supplied cDNA or gDNA.

As for this clone: Additional DNA sequences in this sample encode the identical CDR3.

Original processing methods: Estimated nucleated cell counts came from reference gene primer amplification. Assay: immunoSEQ multiplex PCR; the TCRdb copy retains only in-frame clones and omits some. Clonal size and the V and J genes are those of that table, whereas D and trimming came from the DNA. The sample consists of 100,000 to 150,000 clones, roughly 90% of them appearing once. The sequence came from a man aged 65 to 79 with active COVID-19. The sequenced sample was peripheral blood.

The DNA of the CDR3 is TGTGCCAGCAGTCCTGACAGGGGCTCCAATCAGCCCCAGCATTTT. Protein: CASSPDRGSNQPQHF. The genes are TRBV6-5 and TRBJ1-5; 8 nucleotides align to TRBD1. The CDR3 length is 15 residues. CDR1 and CDR2 from the germline V gene are MNHEY and SVGAGI. V lost 5 bases to trimming and J lost 3 bases; unmatched junction nucleotides: 6.